The 22 T cell receptor beta chains listed next were all sequenced from one sample in a study of T cell clonality in common variable immunodeficiency. Overall study results and limits: In common variable immunodeficiency, TCR beta chains reportedly carried fewer deletions and N-nucleotide insertions.

Their target antigens are unknown. Clones were read by immunoSEQ multiplex PCR, and TCRdb kept only the in-frame ones, dropping some. The sample holds fewer than 20,000 clones, and no clone turns up only once. Sequences were obtained from peripheral blood mononuclear cells. These receptors were obtained from a human donor with common variable immunodeficiency.

This clone was seen a few times. The CDR3 loop reads CASSPYGQGASGELFF. The CDR3 bases that were read are TGTGCCAGCTCACCTTACGGACAGGGGGCGTCCGGGGAG. The chain couples TRBV18 to TRBJ2-2, with 11 bases lining up with TRBD1. The DNA ends 3 residues before the CDR3 does, and the rest of the CDR3 is filled in from the germline J gene. J gave up 6 bases and V 3 bases, and 6 bases lay outside the gene matches. CDR3 length: 16 amino acids. CDR1 is KGHSH and CDR2 is LQKENI in the germline V gene.

The sample holds many counts of this clone. The CDR3 end is not reached by the read, which stops 3 residues before it; the germline J gene fills it in. The chain recombines TRBV7-9 with TRBJ2-2; TRBD2 agrees at 8 bases. CDR1 is SEHNR, CDR2 FQNEAQ, per germline (reference sequence). The CDR3 extends over 15 amino acids. The V and J ends lost 5 bases and 5 bases, in that order; junction bases with no gene match: 7. CDR3 protein: CASSPGLAGTGELFF. The sequenced part of the CDR3 DNA is TGTGCCAGCAGCCCCGGACTAGCAGGAACCGGGGAG.

This clone has ten or more counts. The read terminates 3 residues before the CDR3 end, so the remaining end is supplied by the germline J gene. V and J are TRBV20-1 and TRBJ1-6; 9 bases match TRBD1. The V gene end was trimmed by 1 base and the J gene end by 7 bases; junction bases not matched to a gene: 5. From germline, CDR1 is DFQATT and CDR2 SNEGSKA (reference sequence). CDR3 length: 15 amino acids. The chain's CDR3 is CSARVTGQGNSPLHF. The part of the CDR3 DNA that was read is TGCAGTGCTAGAGTTACCGGACAGGGGAATTCACCC.

Only a few counts were recorded for this clone. The read terminates 3 residues ahead of where the CDR3 ends, so the germline J gene completes it. The chain joins TRBV7-2 to TRBJ2-2; 9 nucleotides line up with TRBD2. This CDR3 has 15 amino acids. The ends lost 3 bases at V and 7 bases at J; junction bases unmatched: 6. The V gene's germline CDR1 is SGHTA and CDR2 FQGNSA. The CDR3 is CASSFLLAGYGELFF. The sequenced CDR3 bases are TGTGCCAGCAGCTTTTTGCTAGCGGGGTACGGGGAG.

Incomplete CDR3 DNA: TGCGCCAGCAGCTCGGAAGGTAGCGGGACACACAATGAG. This sequence encodes CASSSEGSGTHNE. The full-length CDR3 reads as CASSSEGSGTHNEQFF. V and J are TRBV5-1 and TRBJ2-1, with 8 nucleotides matching TRBD2. The CDR3 is cut off 3 residues early in the read; its end comes from the germline J gene. The V and J ends lost 3 bases and 5 bases, in that order; junction bases with no gene match: 10. Germline CDR1 and CDR2: SGHRS and YFSETQ. The CDR3 runs to 16 residues. The full variable domain, rest sourced from reference TRBV5-1 and TRBJ2-1, is KAGVTQTPRYLIKTRGQQVTLSCSPISGHRSVSWYQQTPGQGLQFLFEYFSETQRNKGNFPGRFSGRQFSNSRSEMNVSTLELGDSALYLCASSSEGSGTHNEQFFGPGTRLTVL.

This clone was observed a handful of times. The CDR3 extends 3 residues past the end of the read, so its final part is completed from the germline J gene. The same CDR3 also results from other DNA sequences found in this sample. The chain has TRBV7-2 and TRBJ2-7; 12 nucleotides align to TRBD2. The germline V gene has CDR1 SGHTA and CDR2 FQGNSA. The trim removed 2 bases at V and 4 bases at J, leaving 3 bases unmatched. CDR3 size: 15 residues. CDR3 in amino acids: CASSLRLAGGYEQYF. The CDR3 DNA, read in part, is TGTGCCAGCAGCTTACGGCTAGCGGGAGGGTACGAG. Based on the CDR3 plus reference TRBV7-2 and TRBJ2-7, the full variable domain is GAGVSQSPSNKVTEKGKDVELRCDPISGHTALYWYRQSLGQGLEFLIYFQGNSAPDKSGLPSDRFSAERTGGSVSTLTIQRTQQEDSAVYLCASSLRLAGGYEQYFGPGTRLTVT.

With respect to this clone: Read coverage stops 3 residues before the CDR3 terminus; the germline J gene supplies the remainder. The chain uses TRBV18 and TRBJ2-1; 11 bases agree with TRBD1. CDR3 size: 13 residues. From germline, CDR1 is KGHSH and CDR2 LQKENI. V trimming: 6 bases; J trimming: 9 bases; junction bases outside the gene matches: 4. Incomplete CDR3 DNA: TGTGCCAGCTCCCCTGGGACAGGGGGTGAG. Protein product: CASSPGTGGE. The entire CDR3 protein reads CASSPGTGGEQFF.

This clone was seen a handful of times. The DNA ends 3 residues before the CDR3 does, and the rest of the CDR3 is filled in from the germline J gene. The J gene is TRBJ1-1, the V gene TRBV2; D ambiguous. Trimming took 4 bases from V and 1 from J, leaving 10 bases between them. The length of the CDR3 is 14 residues. Germline values: CDR1 SNHLY, CDR2 FYNNEI. CDR3 protein: CASSVAVANTEAFF. The sequenced part of the CDR3 DNA is TGTGCCAGCAGTGTTGCGGTAGCGAACACTGAA.

This clone appeared a few times. Read coverage stops 3 residues before the CDR3 terminus; the germline J gene supplies the remainder. V usage is TRBV19 and J usage is TRBJ2-7; TRBD2 might be the D (6 bases). V was shortened by 5 bases and J by 6 bases, with 14 bases between the two germline ends. Germline assignment: CDR1 LNHDA and CDR2 SQIVND (reference sequence). The CDR3 contains 13 residues. Partial CDR3 DNA: TGTGCCAGTAGTGGGTATAGGGGAGGCGAG. The encoded protein is CASSGYRGGE. The complete CDR3 protein is CASSGYRGGEQYF.

About this clone: The CDR3 goes on 3 residues after the read ends, and that part is filled in from the germline J gene. The J gene is TRBJ2-3, the V gene TRBV5-1, with 11 positions matching TRBD2. V trimming: 0 bases; J trimming: 5 bases; junction bases outside the gene matches: 14. Germline lookup yields CDR1 SGHRS and CDR2 YFSETQ. This CDR3 has 19 amino acids. Partial CDR3 DNA: TGCGCCAGCAGCTTGGATCCTAGCGGGAGGCTCCCCCCCAGAGATACG. It specifies CASSLDPSGRLPPRDT. The CDR3, in full, reads CASSLDPSGRLPPRDTQYF.

This clone came up a few times. The missing CDR3 end, 3 residues past where the read stops, is filled in from the germline J gene. The V call is TRBV7-9, the J call TRBJ2-3, with 7 bases that match TRBD2. Germline values: CDR1 SEHNR, CDR2 FQNEAQ (reference sequence). The CDR3 runs 13 residues. The ends lost 7 bases at V and 7 bases at J; junction bases unmatched: 8. Partial CDR3 DNA: TGTGCCAGCACCGGGACTATCCGATATACG. Translating gives CASTGTIRYT. The full CDR3 is CASTGTIRYTQYF.

This clone was observed a handful of times. The read is 3 residues too short to cover the CDR3 end, so that end is filled in from the germline J gene. The J gene is TRBJ2-7, the V gene TRBV20-1; no reliable D call. CDR1 and CDR2 from the germline V gene are DFQATT and SNEGSKA (reference sequence). Deletions cut 0 bases from V and 0 bases from J, with 12 bases between. The CDR3 is 15 residues long. The DNA read from the CDR3 is TGCAGTGCTAGAGATCCCGGTAAGAGCTCCTACGAG. This translates into CSARDPGKSSYE. The whole CDR3 protein is CSARDPGKSSYEQYF.

About this clone itself: The read ends 3 residues early relative to the CDR3; the germline J gene fills the gap. The rearrangement links TRBV6-2 or TRBV6-3 to TRBJ2-3, with 9 bases lining up with TRBD2. With V trimmed by 7 bases and J by 1 base, 6 bases remained unmatched. The CDR3 extends over 15 amino acids. Germline CDR1 reads MNHEY; CDR2 reads SVGEGT. The DNA read from the CDR3 is TGTGCCAGCACCGCCCGGACTAGCGGCACAGATACG. Amino acids: CASTARTSGTDT. The CDR3 in full is CASTARTSGTDTQYF.

This clone was detected only a few times. Coverage ceases 3 residues before the CDR3 finishes, and the germline J gene fills in the end. This sequence joins TRBV20-1 and TRBJ2-3; 14 bases match TRBD2. V was pared by 5 bases and J by 6 bases, with 13 bases of the junction left unmatched. The germline CDR1 and CDR2 sequences are DFQATT and SNEGSKA (reference sequence). The CDR3 is made up of 17 amino acids. CDR3 protein: CSAFNLRTSGRSDTQYF. CDR3 bases read: TGCAGTGCTTTTAACCTCAGGACTAGCGGGAGGTCTGATACG.

Note on this clone: Sequencing ends 3 residues short of the CDR3 end; the germline J gene provides the rest. V is TRBV6-2 or TRBV6-3 and J is TRBJ2-1; 10 bases match TRBD2. Germline V lookup: CDR1 MNHEY, CDR2 SVGEGT. Trimming at V came to 6 bases and at J to 9 bases, leaving 14 bases not matched to a gene. The CDR3 contains 16 residues. The CDR3 loop is CASRDRGAGGPVEQFF. CDR3 DNA, as far as it was read: TGTGCCAGCAGGGATAGGGGAGCGGGAGGGCCGGTTGAG.

This clone was counted many times. The CDR3 extends 3 residues past the end of the read, so its final part is completed from the germline J gene. This chain uses TRBV19 with TRBJ1-5; a possible D gene is TRBD1 (6 bases). From germline, CDR1 is LNHDA and CDR2 SQIVND (reference sequence). The CDR3 contains 14 residues. V gave up 6 bases and J gave up 3 bases, with 12 bases separating them. CDR3 loop: CASRPRDNNQPQHF. CDR3 DNA (partial): TGTGCCAGTAGACCTCGGGACAACAATCAGCCC.

This clone was observed a handful of times. The read comes to an end 3 residues before the CDR3 does, leaving the germline J gene to fill in the end. J is TRBJ2-5 and V is TRBV5-1; 14 bases match TRBD2. Germline assignment: CDR1 SGHRS and CDR2 YFSETQ. The length of the CDR3 is 16 residues. Trimming at V came to 4 bases and at J to 4 bases, leaving 6 bases not matched to a gene. CDR3 in amino acids: CASSPPGLAGAETQYF. Partial CDR3 DNA: TGCGCCAGCAGCCCGCCGGGACTAGCGGGGGCAGAGACC.

In its sample, this clone was seen a few times. Read coverage stops 3 residues before the CDR3 terminus; the germline J gene supplies the remainder. The rearrangement links TRBV7-9 to TRBJ2-3, with TRBD1 as a possible D gene (5 bases). Trimming stripped 1 base from V and 6 bases from J, with 14 bases between. The CDR3 runs to 15 residues. Per the germline V gene, CDR1 is SEHNR and CDR2 is FQNEAQ (reference sequence). The covered CDR3 bases are TGTGCCAGCAGCTTAGGACAGACCACATCGGATACG. Amino acids: CASSLGQTTSDT. In full, the CDR3 is CASSLGQTTSDTQYF.

For this clone: The read is 3 residues too short to cover the CDR3 end, so that end is filled in from the germline J gene. The chain combines TRBV6-1 with TRBJ1-2; 8 bases line up with TRBD1. The CDR3 runs to 13 residues. Trimming took 2 bases from V and 7 from J; bases not matched to a gene: 3. Germline V CDR1 and CDR2: MNHNS, SASEGT. CDR3 loop: CASSEPTGAGYTF. CDR3 DNA, as far as it was read: TGTGCCAGCAGTGAACCGACAGGGGCTGGC.

This clone showed up just a few times. The CDR3 extends 3 residues past the end of the read, so its final part is completed from the germline J gene. This chain uses TRBV19 with TRBJ1-2, with 9 nucleotides matching TRBD1. Germline V CDR1 and CDR2: LNHDA, SQIVND (reference sequence). This CDR3 region has 14 residues. Trimming cost V 6 bases and J 4 bases; bases outside gene matches: 6. The CDR3 region is CASRKQGAGYGYTF. The DNA read from the CDR3 is TGTGCCAGTAGGAAACAGGGGGCTGGCTATGGC.

Remarks on this clone: The read stops 3 residues short of the end of the CDR3; the missing end is completed from the germline J gene. This chain joins TRBV19 and TRBJ1-2, with TRBD1 as a possible D gene (5 bases). This CDR3 contains 14 residues. The germline gives CDR1 LNHDA, CDR2 SQIVND (reference sequence). V was clipped by 6 bases and J by 5 bases, with 16 bases between them. CDR3 amino acids: CASSPPQGRYGYTF. CDR3 DNA (partial): TGTGCCAGTAGCCCACCCCAGGGAAGGTATGGC.

There are many counts of this clone. CDR3 sequence reads: CASSTDRRRPQHF. Incomplete CDR3 DNA: TGTGCCAGCAGTACGGACAGGAGAAGGCCC. This chain links TRBV2 with TRBJ1-5; 7 nucleotides align to TRBD1. The missing CDR3 end, 3 residues past where the read stops, is filled in from the germline J gene. Germline V CDR1 and CDR2: SNHLY, FYNNEI. With V trimmed by 5 bases and J by 9 bases, 7 bases remained unmatched. The CDR3 runs 13 residues. The variable domain in full, completed from reference TRBV2 and TRBJ1-5, reads EPEVTQTPSHQVTQMGQEVILRCVPISNHLYFYWYRQILGQKVEFLVSFYNNEISEKSEIFDDQFSVERPDGSNFTLKIRSTKLEDSAMYFCASSTDRRRPQHFGDGTRLSIL.